The clone carrying this T cell receptor beta chain was recorded at least ten times. What it binds is unknown. This sample is drawn from a study of shared clonotypes between healthy human individuals. The study's findings and limits: Generally, naive subsets came out with larger estimated richness than memory subsets.

Produced via immunoSEQ multiplex PCR; TCRdb's table is partial and in-frame only. Of roughly 1,100,000 clones in the sample, roughly 75% were seen once. This TCR was sampled from a man aged 18-30 years in good health. The source material was memory CD4+ T cells sorted from blood. Sample subset: CD45RA-negative fraction.

The CDR3 spells CASSSDTNTGELFF. The CDR3 DNA follows: TGCGCCAGCAGCTCGGACACCAACACCGGGGAGCTGTTTTTT. This chain connects TRBV5-1 to TRBJ2-2; perhaps TRBD1 as D (5 bases). The CDR3 is made up of 14 amino acids. Germline values: CDR1 SGHRS, CDR2 YFSETQ. The V end was cut by 3 bases, the J end by 2 bases, with 8 bases between.